The rows below give T cell receptor beta chains drawn from one sample of a study of siplizumab effects on memory and regulatory T cells. Measured with immunoSEQ multiplex PCR; TCRdb has only the in-frame clones, and not every one. The sample gives some 97,000 clones, approximately 91% of which show up once; 0.13% to 0.15% is in the top ten. Sequencing was performed on CD4+ T cells sorted from blood. Every receptor here comes from a human donor in good health. CDR3s include the opening cysteine and the closing phenylalanine or tryptophan. Fields, in order: clone size, J gene, V gene, D gene, CDR3 DNA, CDR3 protein. A D gene is named only where the DNA matches it firmly. Clone sizes are given selectively: once, few, many, or a class where the clone is expanded.

clone size: NA; J gene: TRBJ1-5; V gene: TRBV5-5; D gene: NA; CDR3 DNA: TGTGCCAGCAGCTTGGCCGGCCTTAAGAATCAGCCCCAGCATTTT; CDR3 protein: CASSLAGLKNQPQHF
clone size: NA; J gene: TRBJ2-5; V gene: TRBV7-2; D gene: NA; CDR3 DNA: TGTGCCAGCAGCCGGGGCCCAGAGACCCAGTACTTC; CDR3 protein: CASSRGPETQYF
clone size: NA; J gene: TRBJ1-6; V gene: TRBV15; D gene: TRBD1; CDR3 DNA: TGTGCCACCAGCAGTCGCCGGGACAGCTCCTATAATTCACCCCTCCACTTT; CDR3 protein: CATSSRRDSSYNSPLHF
clone size: NA; J gene: TRBJ1-3; V gene: TRBV7-9; D gene: NA; CDR3 DNA: TGTGCCAGCAGCTTATATGCATCTGGAAACACCATATATTTT; CDR3 protein: CASSLYASGNTIYF
clone size: NA; J gene: TRBJ2-1; V gene: TRBV7-9; D gene: NA; CDR3 DNA: TGTGCCAGCAGCTTTAGGGACTTCTCCAATGAGCAGTTCTTC; CDR3 protein: CASSFRDFSNEQFF
clone size: once; J gene: TRBJ2-2; V gene: TRBV18; D gene: NA; CDR3 DNA: TGTGCCAGTAAGGACAGCAGCAACACCGGGGAGCTGTTTTTT; CDR3 protein: CASKDSSNTGELFF
clone size: NA; J gene: TRBJ2-1; V gene: TRBV11-3; D gene: TRBD2; CDR3 DNA: TGTGCCAGCAGCTTAGAGGTGCTAGCGGGGGGATACAATGAGCAGTTCTTC; CDR3 protein: CASSLEVLAGGYNEQFF
clone size: NA; J gene: TRBJ1-5; V gene: TRBV5-4; D gene: TRBD1; CDR3 DNA: TGTGCCAGCAGCTTGGGGACAGGTGATAGCAATCAGCCCCAGCATTTT; CDR3 protein: CASSLGTGDSNQPQHF
clone size: NA; J gene: TRBJ2-3; V gene: TRBV9; D gene: TRBD2; CDR3 DNA: TGTGCCAGCAGCCTCCGGGGGGAGCTCACAGATACGCAGTATTTT; CDR3 protein: CASSLRGELTDTQYF
clone size: NA; J gene: TRBJ1-2; V gene: TRBV6-6; D gene: TRBD1; CDR3 DNA: TGTGCCAGCACCCCCAGGGGGGAGACCTATGGCTACACCTTC; CDR3 protein: CASTPRGETYGYTF
clone size: NA; J gene: TRBJ1-1; V gene: TRBV11-1; D gene: NA; CDR3 DNA: TGTGCCAGCAGCTTAGAGTCAGGGAACACTGAAGCTTTCTTT; CDR3 protein: CASSLESGNTEAFF
clone size: NA; J gene: TRBJ1-5; V gene: TRBV30; D gene: NA; CDR3 DNA: TGTGCCTGGAGTCTCGGAGGACAGCCCCAGCATTTT; CDR3 protein: CAWSLGGQPQHF
clone size: NA; J gene: TRBJ1-2; V gene: TRBV7-3; D gene: TRBD1; CDR3 DNA: TGTGCCAGCAGCAGGCTGACAGGGGGCGCCGATGGCTACACCTTC; CDR3 protein: CASSRLTGGADGYTF
clone size: once; J gene: TRBJ1-1; V gene: TRBV7-2; D gene: NA; CDR3 DNA: TGTGCCAGCAGCTTTGAAACTGAAGCTTTCTTT; CDR3 protein: CASSFETEAFF
clone size: NA; J gene: TRBJ1-2; V gene: TRBV6-6; D gene: TRBD1; CDR3 DNA: TGTGCCAGCAACCTTGGGACAGGGGATGGCTACACCTTC; CDR3 protein: CASNLGTGDGYTF
clone size: NA; J gene: TRBJ1-1; V gene: TRBV23-1; D gene: NA; CDR3 DNA: TGCGCCAGCAGTCAATCAGCCCCCAGGAAGAACACTGAAGCTTTCTTT; CDR3 protein: CASSQSAPRKNTEAFF
clone size: NA; J gene: TRBJ2-2; V gene: TRBV5-1; D gene: NA; CDR3 DNA: TGCGCCAGCAGCGGGTTGAAGTGGGGGACCGGGGAGCTGTTTTTT; CDR3 protein: CASSGLKWGTGELFF
clone size: NA; J gene: TRBJ1-2; V gene: TRBV15; D gene: NA; CDR3 DNA: TGTGCCACCAGCAGAGGTAATCTGGGCTACACCTTC; CDR3 protein: CATSRGNLGYTF
clone size: NA; J gene: TRBJ1-4; V gene: TRBV6-5; D gene: TRBD1; CDR3 DNA: TGTGCCAGCAGTTACGGGGGTCAGGGGGACAGAAAACTGTTTTTT; CDR3 protein: CASSYGGQGDRKLFF
clone size: once; J gene: TRBJ1-1; V gene: TRBV29-1; D gene: TRBD1; CDR3 DNA: TGCAGCGTTCAGGGGGTCACTGAAGCTTTCTTT; CDR3 protein: CSVQGVTEAFF
clone size: NA; J gene: TRBJ1-1; V gene: TRBV6-6; D gene: NA; CDR3 DNA: TGTGCCAGCAGTCCCTCCGGGGGGGGCTATGAAGCTTTCTTT; CDR3 protein: CASSPSGGGYEAFF
clone size: NA; J gene: TRBJ1-2; V gene: TRBV28; D gene: NA; CDR3 DNA: TGTGCCAGCAGGACCCAGTACGGCTACACCTTC; CDR3 protein: CASRTQYGYTF
clone size: once; J gene: TRBJ1-2; V gene: TRBV5-1; D gene: NA; CDR3 DNA: TGCGCCAGCAGCCCGGACACTAATGGCTACACCTTC; CDR3 protein: CASSPDTNGYTF
clone size: NA; J gene: TRBJ2-5; V gene: TRBV28; D gene: NA; CDR3 DNA: TGTGCCAGCAGCTCTTCCGGGGCGCTGGGAGAGACCCAGTACTTC; CDR3 protein: CASSSSGALGETQYF
clone size: NA; J gene: TRBJ1-1; V gene: TRBV15; D gene: NA; CDR3 DNA: TGTGCCACCAGCAGACTCATGAACACTGAAGCTTTCTTT; CDR3 protein: CATSRLMNTEAFF
clone size: NA; J gene: TRBJ2-7; V gene: TRBV4-2; D gene: NA; CDR3 DNA: TGTGCCAGCAGCCGGGACTTCACCTACGAGCAGTACTTC; CDR3 protein: CASSRDFTYEQYF
clone size: NA; J gene: TRBJ1-5; V gene: TRBV7-2; D gene: NA; CDR3 DNA: TGTGCCAGCAGCCCGACGACCGGGGCTACTAGCAATCAGCCCCAGCATTTT; CDR3 protein: CASSPTTGATSNQPQHF
clone size: NA; J gene: TRBJ2-3; V gene: TRBV5-1; D gene: NA; CDR3 DNA: TGCGCCAGCAGCTTGGCATTCACAGATACGCAGTATTTT; CDR3 protein: CASSLAFTDTQYF
clone size: NA; J gene: TRBJ2-7; V gene: TRBV19; D gene: NA; CDR3 DNA: TGTGCCAGTAGTGCACCCACCCCCCCCTACGAGCAGTACTTC; CDR3 protein: CASSAPTPPYEQYF
clone size: NA; J gene: TRBJ1-6; V gene: TRBV30; D gene: NA; CDR3 DNA: TGTGCCTGGAGTGTAAGTCAATATAATTCACCCCTCCACTTT; CDR3 protein: CAWSVSQYNSPLHF
clone size: NA; J gene: TRBJ2-1; V gene: TRBV29-1; D gene: NA; CDR3 DNA: TGCAGCGTGTCCCGGCAGGGAGTCGGTAATGAGCAGTTCTTC; CDR3 protein: CSVSRQGVGNEQFF
clone size: NA; J gene: TRBJ1-2; V gene: TRBV6-5; D gene: TRBD1; CDR3 DNA: TGTGCCAGCAGTTACTCGAACCCGGGACAGGGGGATGGCTACACCTTC; CDR3 protein: CASSYSNPGQGDGYTF
clone size: NA; J gene: TRBJ1-6; V gene: TRBV5-6; D gene: NA; CDR3 DNA: TGTGCCAGCAGCTTGTCTTTTTCACCCCTCCACTTT; CDR3 protein: CASSLSFSPLHF
clone size: NA; J gene: TRBJ2-7; V gene: TRBV5-1; D gene: NA; CDR3 DNA: TGCGCCAGCAGCACGGACGGAACCTACGAGCAGTACTTC; CDR3 protein: CASSTDGTYEQYF
clone size: NA; J gene: TRBJ2-5; V gene: TRBV30; D gene: TRBD2; CDR3 DNA: TGTGCCGGGCGCGGGGGGGGGCAGAGGGAGACCCAGTACTTC; CDR3 protein: CAGRGGGQRETQYF
clone size: NA; J gene: TRBJ2-2; V gene: TRBV10-3; D gene: NA; CDR3 DNA: TGTGCCATCGGAGCATCTGGGGCCGGGGAGCTGTTTTTT; CDR3 protein: CAIGASGAGELFF
clone size: NA; J gene: TRBJ2-3; V gene: TRBV28; D gene: NA; CDR3 DNA: TGTGCCAGCAGGGTGTCGGTAACAGATACGCAGTATTTT; CDR3 protein: CASRVSVTDTQYF